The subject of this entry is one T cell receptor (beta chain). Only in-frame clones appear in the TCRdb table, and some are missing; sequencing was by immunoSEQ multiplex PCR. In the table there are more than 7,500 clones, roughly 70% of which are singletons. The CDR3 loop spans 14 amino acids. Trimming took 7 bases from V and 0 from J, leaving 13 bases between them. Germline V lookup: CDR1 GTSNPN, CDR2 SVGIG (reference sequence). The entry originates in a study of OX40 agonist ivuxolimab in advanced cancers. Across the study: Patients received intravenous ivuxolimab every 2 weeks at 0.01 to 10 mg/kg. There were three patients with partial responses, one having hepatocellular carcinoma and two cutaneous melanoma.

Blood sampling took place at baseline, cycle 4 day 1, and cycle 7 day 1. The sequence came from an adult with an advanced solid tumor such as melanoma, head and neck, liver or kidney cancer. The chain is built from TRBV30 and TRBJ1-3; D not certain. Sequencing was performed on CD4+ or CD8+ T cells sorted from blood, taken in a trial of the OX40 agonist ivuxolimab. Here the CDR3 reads CAYWTYSSGNTIYF. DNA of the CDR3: TGTGCCTACTGGACGTACAGCTCTGGAAACACCATATATTTT.